This T cell receptor (beta chain) derives from a study of blood T cell repertoires in COVID-19. Study overall: Some COVID-19 samples were acute and others convalescent; all came from the United States, Italy and Spain.

As originally analysed: Using reference gene primer amplification, nucleated cell counts were estimated. Clones were sequenced by immunoSEQ multiplex PCR, and TCRdb holds only the in-frame ones, with some missing. From that table come the V and J calls and clone size; the DNA was used to work out D and trimming. The repertoire holds just over 300,000 clones, with approximately 84% as singletons. In this sample, this clone turned up once. After removal of 6 bases from V and 10 bases from J, the junction contained 6 bases not matched to a gene. Germline values: CDR1 DFQATT, CDR2 SNEGSKA (reference sequence). The CDR3 extends over 11 amino acids.

The chain uses TRBV20-1 and TRBJ2-1; 7 nucleotides agree with TRBD1. The receptor was isolated from a young man who had recovered from COVID-19. What was sequenced was PBMCs or T cells enriched from blood (not recorded which). The CDR3 DNA reads TGCAGTGCCTTGACAGGGAACGAGCAGTTCTTC. This translates into CSALTGNEQFF.